The 20 T cell receptor beta chains below all came from one sample that was sequenced in a study of identical twins. TCRdb analysed the 5' RACE reads with MiXCR anew, one entry per CDR3 protein. The sample records some 790,000 distinct CDR3 sequences, 18% being singletons. This same sample was also taken into another study, of T cells expressing NK-cell markers.

Sequencing was done on a sample of PBMCs. These receptors originate from a young woman in good health.

The V call is TRBV7-2, the J call TRBJ1-4; D ambiguous. V was clipped by 2 bases and J by 5 bases, with 6 bases between them. The CDR3 loop spans 13 amino acids. Looked up from germline, CDR1 is SGHTA and CDR2 is FQGNSA. The CDR3 nucleotides are TGTGCCAGCAGCTTACGCCGAAATGAAAAACTGTTTTTT. It yields the protein CASSLRRNEKLFF.

This clonotype was seen at least ten times. This rearrangement joins TRBV6-1 to TRBJ2-1; TRBD1 agrees at 7 bases. Germline trimming cut 5 bases from V and 5 bases from J; bases unmatched to any gene: 6. Germline loops: CDR1 MNHNS, CDR2 SASEGT. The CDR3 has 14 amino acids. The CDR3 region has the DNA TGTGCCAGCAGTCTAAGGACAGGTAACAATGAGCAGTTCTTC. Its protein product is CASSLRTGNNEQFF.

The rearrangement uses TRBV9 and TRBJ1-1; 9 bases align to TRBD1. The CDR3 consists of 17 residues. In germline, CDR1 is SGDLS, CDR2 YYNGEE. Losses at the gene ends were 3 bases for V and 7 bases for J; bases not matched to a gene: 16. CDR3 region: CASSGGQGTTLIYEAFF. The CDR3, as DNA: TGTGCCAGCAGCGGTGGACAGGGGACAACACTTATATATGAAGCTTTCTTT.

The CDR3 protein is CASSPTPTAEQFF. The CDR3 DNA sequence: TGTGCCAGCAGCCCGACCCCGACCGCTGAGCAGTTCTTC. The chain uses TRBV7-2 and TRBJ2-1; D call uncertain. The length of the CDR3 is 13 residues. V lost 5 bases and J lost 9, with 14 bases in between. CDR1 is SGHTA, CDR2 FQGNSA, per germline.

This clonotype was picked up a small number of times. V is TRBV20-1 and J is TRBJ2-7, with 9 nucleotides matching TRBD1. The CDR3 loop spans 14 amino acids. Germline lookup yields CDR1 DFQATT and CDR2 SNEGSKA (reference sequence). With V trimmed by 4 bases and J by 5 bases, 9 bases remained unmatched. CDR3 sequence: CSANSPWTGDEQYF. The CDR3 DNA reads TGCAGTGCTAACTCTCCTTGGACAGGGGACGAGCAGTACTTC.

This clonotype came up a few times. J is TRBJ1-1 and V is TRBV5-1, with 7 nucleotides matching TRBD1. CDR1 SGHRS and CDR2 YFSETQ come from the germline V gene. The CDR3 covers 16 residues. J gave up 0 bases and V 6 bases, and 11 bases lay outside the gene matches. CDR3 DNA sequence: TGCGCCAGCACCGTGGGACAGAGCAGAATGAACACTGAAGCTTTCTTT. This sequence encodes CASTVGQSRMNTEAFF.

CDR3 amino acids: CAWGNSPMSYEQYF. The CDR3 DNA reads as TGTGCCTGGGGGAATAGTCCAATGTCCTACGAGCAGTACTTC. The chain carries TRBV30 and TRBJ2-7; no definite D call. Germline V CDR1 and CDR2: GTSNPN, SVGIG (reference sequence). Trimming took off 5 bases at V and 1 base at J, with 15 bases between the two ends. The CDR3 extends over 14 amino acids.

This clonotype was observed a few times. V usage is TRBV5-1 and J usage is TRBJ2-7, with D unclear. V lost 4 bases and J lost 0, with 14 bases in between. CDR1 and CDR2 from the germline V gene are SGHRS and YFSETQ. CDR3 size: 15 residues. CDR3 nucleotide sequence: TGCGCCAGCAGCCAAGACGGCCAGAGCTCCTACGAGCAGTACTTC. Its translation is CASSQDGQSSYEQYF.

This clonotype was counted once. The rearrangement links TRBV7-9 to TRBJ2-1; the D is unclear. V lost 2 bases and J lost 5, with 10 bases in between. Germline-derived CDR1 and CDR2 are SEHNR and FQNEAQ (reference sequence). The CDR3 totals 14 residues. The CDR3 is CASSLRTTHNEQFF. In DNA, the CDR3 is TGTGCCAGCAGCTTACGGACGACTCACAATGAGCAGTTCTTC.

This clonotype occurred many times. The chain recombines TRBV20-1 with TRBJ2-3; 12 bases line up with TRBD2. The CDR3 contains 20 residues. Looked up from germline, CDR1 is DFQATT and CDR2 is SNEGSKA (reference sequence). The junction had 20 bases not matched to a gene; V was cut back by 1 base and J by 6 bases. CDR3 amino acids: CSARVEATSGGPIATDTQYF. As DNA, the CDR3 is TGCAGTGCTAGAGTCGAAGCGACTAGCGGGGGTCCAATTGCCACCGATACGCAGTATTTT.

This clonotype was seen repeatedly, ten times or more. The CDR3 protein is CASGSTGVSGQTQYF. The CDR3 coding sequence is TGTGCCAGCGGGTCGACAGGGGTCTCAGGGCAGACCCAGTACTTC. The chain uses TRBV6-1 and TRBJ2-5; 8 bases match TRBD1. The CDR3 contains 15 residues. The V and J ends lost 8 bases and 6 bases, in that order; junction bases with no gene match: 14. Germline CDR1 reads MNHNS; CDR2 reads SASEGT.

This clonotype occurred a few times. This chain connects TRBV7-2 to TRBJ1-1; no clear D gene. The CDR3 has 15 amino acids. CDR1 and CDR2 (germline): SGHTA, FQGNSA. Trimming pared 5 bases from V and 5 bases from J, leaving 18 bases between. CDR3 sequence: CASSRRELLLTEAFF. The CDR3 DNA sequence: TGTGCCAGCAGCAGGCGGGAACTATTACTGACTGAAGCTTTCTTT.

This clonotype was recorded a few times. This sequence joins TRBV2 and TRBJ2-1, with D unresolved. Germline CDR1 SNHLY, CDR2 FYNNEI. The CDR3 length is 13 residues. V was clipped by 4 bases and J by 6 bases, with 10 bases between them. In nucleotides, the CDR3 is TGTGCCAGCAGTGTACCAGCAGTCAATGAGCAGTTCTTC. Translated: CASSVPAVNEQFF. The full variable domain, in which reference TRBV2 and TRBJ2-1 provide the parts outside the CDR3, is EPEVTQTPSHQVTQMGQEVILRCVPISNHLYFYWYRQILGQKVEFLVSFYNNEISEKSEIFDDQFSVERPDGSNFTLKIRSTKLEDSAMYFCASSVPAVNEQFFGPGTRLTVL.

This clonotype was observed a few times. V usage is TRBV6-5 and J usage is TRBJ1-2, with no clear D. This CDR3 is built from 15 residues. The germline V and J ends were trimmed by 4 bases and 3 bases, with 15 bases remaining between them. The V gene's germline CDR1 is MNHEY and CDR2 SVGAGI. The CDR3, as DNA: TGTGCCAGCAGTTCCACCTTGGCCTCATACTATGGCTACACCTTC. This encodes CASSSTLASYYGYTF.

This clonotype was detected ten times or more. The genes are TRBV9 and TRBJ1-2, with D unclear. CDR1 and CDR2 from the germline V gene are SGDLS and YYNGEE. V was cut by 0 bases and J by 0 bases, with 3 bases left in between. The CDR3 is 13 residues long. CDR3 region: CASSVGSNYGYTF. The CDR3, as DNA: TGTGCCAGCAGCGTAGGCTCTAACTATGGCTACACCTTC.

The rearrangement joins TRBV11-2 to TRBJ2-7, with 7 nucleotides matching TRBD2. Germline V gene sequence: CDR1 SGHAT, CDR2 FQNNGV. This CDR3 comprises 15 residues. With V trimmed by 4 bases and J by 2 bases, 8 bases remained unmatched. The CDR3 DNA reads as TGTGCCAGCAGCTCATCGTCGGGGGGTACCTACGAGCAGTACTTC. Amino acid sequence: CASSSSSGGTYEQYF.

The chain combines TRBV4-3 with TRBJ1-2, with D perhaps TRBD1 (5 bases). The germline gives CDR1 LGHNA, CDR2 YSLEER. The CDR3 contains 16 residues. With 0 bases removed from V and 4 bases from J, the gap between germline ends came to 15 bases. CDR3 coding DNA: TGCGCCAGCAGCCAAGATCCGCAAGGGACCCCCTATGGCTACACCTTC. This translates into CASSQDPQGTPYGYTF.

The chain combines TRBV20-1 with TRBJ1-6; 7 positions agree with TRBD1. The trim removed 4 bases at V and 5 bases at J, leaving 2 bases unmatched. This CDR3 has 13 residues. The V gene's germline CDR1 is DFQATT and CDR2 SNEGSKA (reference sequence). CDR3 sequence: CSAKGADNSPLHF. The CDR3, as DNA: TGCAGTGCTAAGGGGGCGGATAATTCACCCCTCCACTTT.

CDR3 bases: TGTGCCAGCAGCTTCTCGGTGAACTCCTACAATGAGCAGTTCTTC. Its translation is CASSFSVNSYNEQFF. V gene TRBV11-3 combines with J gene TRBJ2-1; D is unclear. CDR1 is SGHNT, CDR2 YENEEA, per germline. V lost 3 bases, J lost 0 bases, and 9 bases lay in between. The CDR3 has 15 amino acids.

This chain links TRBV5-1 with TRBJ2-2; no reliable D call. Germline V CDR1 and CDR2: SGHRS, YFSETQ. Trimming removed 3 bases at V and 6 bases at J, with 9 bases between. The CDR3 runs to 13 residues. The CDR3 DNA reads TGCGCCAGCAGCTCCCTCCGGCCCGGGGAGCTGTTTTTT. Translation gives CASSSLRPGELFF.